This T cell receptor beta chain came from a study of cytomegalovirus exposure and HLA in healthy donors. Study results and caveats: After further analysis at a later stage, under 20,000 TCR beta sequences were associated with HLA alleles at 0.05 false discovery rate. Among TCR beta chains of equal frequency, HLA-associated ones were more clonally expanded in a later analysis.

As for the donors, each was a healthy bone marrow donor. As for this clone: Its cognate antigen is unknown.

It was with 60 Vbeta and 13 Jbeta primers that the PCR ran. The data were produced by immunoSEQ multiplex PCR, yet TCRdb's version contains in-frame clones alone and is incomplete. Here the sample spans under 200,000 clones, 80% being singletons. The CDR3 consists of 11 residues. V was clipped by 3 bases and J by 13 bases; unmatched bases: 4. Germline CDR1 reads SGHDT; CDR2 reads YYEEEE. The material sequenced was PBMCs. V and J are TRBV5-6 and TRBJ2-4, with 7 bases aligning to TRBD1. The receptor's source is a man aged 18-30 years in good health and CMV-seropositive. The CDR3 is CASSSGGQQYF. The CDR3 DNA reads as TGTGCCAGCAGCTCAGGGGGACAGCAGTACTTC.